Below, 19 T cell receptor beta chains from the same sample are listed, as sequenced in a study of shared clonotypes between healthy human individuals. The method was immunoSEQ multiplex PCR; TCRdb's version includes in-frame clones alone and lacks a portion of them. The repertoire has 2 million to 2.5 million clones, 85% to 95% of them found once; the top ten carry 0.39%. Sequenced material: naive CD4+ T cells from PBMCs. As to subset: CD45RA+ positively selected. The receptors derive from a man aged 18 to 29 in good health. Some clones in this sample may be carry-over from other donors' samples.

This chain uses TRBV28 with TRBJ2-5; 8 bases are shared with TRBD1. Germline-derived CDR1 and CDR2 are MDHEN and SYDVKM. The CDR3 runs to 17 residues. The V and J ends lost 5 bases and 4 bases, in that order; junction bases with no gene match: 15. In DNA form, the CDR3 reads TGTGCCAGCAGTCCCCACCGAGGACAGGGTATGAGAGAGACCCAGTACTTC. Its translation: CASSPHRGQGMRETQYF.

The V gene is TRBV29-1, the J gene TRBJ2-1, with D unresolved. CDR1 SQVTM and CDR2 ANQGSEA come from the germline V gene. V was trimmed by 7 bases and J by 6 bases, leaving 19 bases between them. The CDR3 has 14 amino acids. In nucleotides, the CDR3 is TGCAGCGCTGTCGTAGCTTCACTTGGCAATGAGCAGTTCTTC. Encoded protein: CSAVVASLGNEQFF.

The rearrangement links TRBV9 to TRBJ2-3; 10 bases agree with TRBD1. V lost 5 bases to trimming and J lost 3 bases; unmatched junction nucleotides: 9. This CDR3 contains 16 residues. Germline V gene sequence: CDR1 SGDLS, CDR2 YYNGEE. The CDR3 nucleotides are TGTGCCAGCAGTCGGGGACAGGGGCTCCGAACAGATACGCAGTATTTT. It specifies CASSRGQGLRTDTQYF.

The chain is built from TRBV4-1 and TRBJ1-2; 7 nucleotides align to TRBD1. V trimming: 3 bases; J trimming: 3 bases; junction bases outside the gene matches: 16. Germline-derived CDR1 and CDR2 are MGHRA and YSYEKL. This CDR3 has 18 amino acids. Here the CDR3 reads CASSQGNTGQKAHYGYTF. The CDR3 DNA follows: TGCGCCAGCAGCCAGGGGAATACGGGACAGAAAGCTCACTATGGCTACACCTTC.

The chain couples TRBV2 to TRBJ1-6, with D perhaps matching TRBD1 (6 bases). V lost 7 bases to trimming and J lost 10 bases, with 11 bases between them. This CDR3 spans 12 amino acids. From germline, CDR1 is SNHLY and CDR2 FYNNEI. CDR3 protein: CASKTGNSPLHF. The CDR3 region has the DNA TGTGCCAGCAAAACAGGGAACTCACCCCTCCACTTT.

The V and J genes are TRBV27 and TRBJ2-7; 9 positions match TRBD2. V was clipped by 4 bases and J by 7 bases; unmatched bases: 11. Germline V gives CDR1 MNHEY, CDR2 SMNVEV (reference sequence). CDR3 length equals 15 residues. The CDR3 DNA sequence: TGTGCCAGCAGTTCCATAGCGGGAGCGTTTCGGGAGCAGTACTTC. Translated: CASSSIAGAFREQYF.

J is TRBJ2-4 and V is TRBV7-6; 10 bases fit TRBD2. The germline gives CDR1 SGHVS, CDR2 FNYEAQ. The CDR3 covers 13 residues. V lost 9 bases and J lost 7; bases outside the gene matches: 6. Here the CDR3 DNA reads TGTGCCAGGAGAGCGGGAGGGCCGAACATTCAGTACTTC. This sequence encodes CARRAGGPNIQYF.

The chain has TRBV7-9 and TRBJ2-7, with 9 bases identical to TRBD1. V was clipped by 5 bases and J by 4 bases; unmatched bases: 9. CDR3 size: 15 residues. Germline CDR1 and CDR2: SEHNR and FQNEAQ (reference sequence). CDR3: CASSTSGTGWYEQYF. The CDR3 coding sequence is TGTGCCAGCAGCACCTCCGGGACAGGGTGGTACGAGCAGTACTTC.

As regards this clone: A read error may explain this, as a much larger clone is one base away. The CDR3, as DNA: TGTGCCAGCAGCTCCTCCTACGAGCAGTACTTC. Amino acids: CASSSSYEQYF. The chain recombines TRBV14 with TRBJ2-7; D is unclear. CDR3 length: 11 amino acids. CDR1 is SGHDN and CDR2 is FVKESK in the germline V gene. The V and J ends lost 5 bases and 0 bases respectively, with 2 bases between them.

CDR3 sequence (DNA): TGTGCCAGCAGCTTAGACAGAATGAACACTGAAGCTTTCTTT. Protein product: CASSLDRMNTEAFF. The chain carries TRBV7-2 and TRBJ1-1; D is unclear. In germline, CDR1 is SGHTA, CDR2 FQGNSA. Trimming removed 1 base from V and 0 bases from J, with 6 bases in between. The CDR3 consists of 14 residues.

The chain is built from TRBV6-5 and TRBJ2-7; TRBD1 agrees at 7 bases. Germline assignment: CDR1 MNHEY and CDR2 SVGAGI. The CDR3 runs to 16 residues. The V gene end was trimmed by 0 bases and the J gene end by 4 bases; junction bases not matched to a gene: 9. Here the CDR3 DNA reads TGTGCCAGCAGTTACTCCCTGTTAGGGGGCCCGTACGAGCAGTACTTC. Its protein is CASSYSLLGGPYEQYF.

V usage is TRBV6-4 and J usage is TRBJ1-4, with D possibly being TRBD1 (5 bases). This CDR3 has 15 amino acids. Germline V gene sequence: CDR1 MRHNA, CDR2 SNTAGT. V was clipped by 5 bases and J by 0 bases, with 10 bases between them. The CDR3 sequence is CASSRTFATNEKLFF. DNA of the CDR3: TGTGCCAGCAGTAGGACATTTGCAACTAATGAAAAACTGTTTTTT.

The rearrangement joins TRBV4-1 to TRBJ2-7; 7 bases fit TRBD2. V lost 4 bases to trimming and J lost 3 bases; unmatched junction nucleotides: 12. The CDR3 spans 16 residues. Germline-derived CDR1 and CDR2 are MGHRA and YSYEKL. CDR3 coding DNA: TGCGCCAGCAGCCCGGGGCGGGCTAGCGGACACTACGAGCAGTACTTC. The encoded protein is CASSPGRASGHYEQYF.

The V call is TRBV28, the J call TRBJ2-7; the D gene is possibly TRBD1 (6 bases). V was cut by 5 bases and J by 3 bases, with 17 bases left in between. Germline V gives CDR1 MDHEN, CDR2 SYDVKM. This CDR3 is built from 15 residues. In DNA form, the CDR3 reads TGTGCCAGCAGTCCACCCGACAGGATGTACTACGAGCAGTACTTC. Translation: CASSPPDRMYYEQYF.

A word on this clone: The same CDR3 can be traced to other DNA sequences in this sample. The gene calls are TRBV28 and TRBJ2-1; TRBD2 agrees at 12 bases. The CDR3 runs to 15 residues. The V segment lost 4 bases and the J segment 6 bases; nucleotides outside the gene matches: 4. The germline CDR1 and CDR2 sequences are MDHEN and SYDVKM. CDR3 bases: TGTGCCAGCAGTTCTCCGGGACTAGCGGGCAATGAGCAGTTCTTC. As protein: CASSSPGLAGNEQFF.

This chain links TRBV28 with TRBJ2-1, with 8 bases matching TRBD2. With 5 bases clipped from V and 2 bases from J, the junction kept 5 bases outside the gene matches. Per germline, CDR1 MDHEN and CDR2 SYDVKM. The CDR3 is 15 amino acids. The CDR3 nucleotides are TGTGCCAGCAGTCCCCAGACTAGCGCCTACAATGAGCAGTTCTTC. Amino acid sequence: CASSPQTSAYNEQFF.

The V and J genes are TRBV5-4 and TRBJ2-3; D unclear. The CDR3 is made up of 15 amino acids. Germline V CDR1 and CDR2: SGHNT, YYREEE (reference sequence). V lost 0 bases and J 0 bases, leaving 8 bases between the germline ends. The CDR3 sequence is CASSLEVTSTDTQYF. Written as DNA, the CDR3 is TGTGCCAGCAGCTTGGAAGTCACTAGCACAGATACGCAGTATTTT. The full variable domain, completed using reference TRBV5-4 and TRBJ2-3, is ETGVTQSPTHLIKTRGQQVTLRCSSQSGHNTVSWYQQALGQGPQFIFQYYREEENGRGNFPPRFSGLQFPNYSSELNVNALELDDSALYLCASSLEVTSTDTQYFGPGTRLTVL.

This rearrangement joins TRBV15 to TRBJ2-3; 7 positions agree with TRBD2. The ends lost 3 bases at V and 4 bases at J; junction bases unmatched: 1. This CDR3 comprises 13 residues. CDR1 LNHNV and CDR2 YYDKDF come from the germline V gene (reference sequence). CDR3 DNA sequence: TGTGCCACCAGCAGCGGGAGGTCAGATACGCAGTATTTT. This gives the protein CATSSGRSDTQYF.

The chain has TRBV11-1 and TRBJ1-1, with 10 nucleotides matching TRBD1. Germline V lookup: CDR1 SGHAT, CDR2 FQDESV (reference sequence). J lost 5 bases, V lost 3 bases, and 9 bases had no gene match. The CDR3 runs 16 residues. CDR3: CASSFRDRGVWTEAFF. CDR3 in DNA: TGTGCCAGCAGCTTCCGGGACAGGGGAGTCTGGACTGAAGCTTTCTTT.